The 2 T cell receptor beta chains presented below share a single source sample, sequenced in a study of ipilimumab plus nivolumab after autologous stem cell transplantation. The data were produced by immunoSEQ multiplex PCR, yet TCRdb's version contains in-frame clones alone and is incomplete. The sample consists of roughly 16,000 clones, around 81% of them appearing once. Sequences were derived from PBMCs, sampled in a trial of ipilimumab plus nivolumab as post-transplant consolidation. The receptors were sampled from a male donor with diffuse large B-cell lymphoma.

A single count supports this clone. The CDR3 reads CASRRTGDANTEAFF. The DNA of the CDR3 is TGTGCCAGCAGGAGGACAGGGGACGCTAACACTGAAGCTTTCTTT. The rearrangement joins TRBV7-9 to TRBJ1-1, with TRBD1 matching over 9 bases. Germline CDR1 and CDR2: SEHNR and FQNEAQ (reference sequence). Trimming at V came to 6 bases and at J to 2 bases, leaving 7 bases not matched to a gene. This CDR3 comprises 15 residues.

V gene TRBV6-1 combines with J gene TRBJ1-5; D might be TRBD1 (5 bases). This CDR3 comprises 14 residues. The V end was cut by 5 bases, the J end by 3 bases, with 11 bases between. In germline, CDR1 is MNHNS, CDR2 SASEGT. The CDR3 bases are TGTGCCAGCAGTCAGGGCGAAAACAATCAGCCCCAGCATTTT. Amino acid sequence: CASSQGENNQPQHF.